This T cell receptor (beta chain) originates from a study of cytomegalovirus exposure and HLA in healthy donors. Study findings and constraints: A later analysis showed that HLA-associated TCR beta chains had undergone more clonal expansion than equally common others.

The PCR employed 60 Vbeta primers together with 13 Jbeta primers. Original processing notes: A later analysis counted approximately 80 million unique TCR beta chains, roughly 11 million shared. Data came from immunoSEQ multiplex PCR; TCRdb stores just in-frame clones and leaves some out. V and J calls and clone size are those listed in that table; D and trimming were worked out from the DNA. The repertoire holds approximately 170,000 clones, around 73% seen once, with about 4.9% in the top ten. The CDR3 runs to 12 residues. V lost 5 bases, J lost 5 bases, and 4 bases stayed unmatched. CDR1 and CDR2 from the germline V gene are SGHDT and YYEEEE. A remark on this clone: Its antigen is currently unknown.

The receptor comes from a woman under 30 in good health and CMV-seropositive. This chain uses TRBV5-6 with TRBJ2-7; 7 bases are shared with TRBD1. Sequencing used PBMCs. The CDR3 loop reads CASSSDRDEQYF. The CDR3 DNA is TGTGCCAGCAGTTCCGACAGGGACGAGCAGTACTTC.